This T cell receptor beta chain was captured in a study of CD8+CD57+ T cells in acquired aplastic anemia (dated by TCRdb to about 2018). For context, the study as a whole: DNA extracted from sorted CD4+ and CD8+ cells had a mean of approximately 3 ug, with a range of roughly 0.19 to 27.4 ug. CD8+CD57+ expansion was defined as frequency above the mean frequency observed in healthy subjects. Overall study outcomes, separate from this receptor: No significant difference in CD8+ Simpson's diversity was found between patients and healthy controls (P=0.060). Although twenty-nine CD8+ CDR3 sequences were shared by patients and controls, these sequences appeared highly expressed in patients and within the immunodominant clones of patients.

Worth noting for this clonotype: It has no known antigen specificity. The record has no base qualities; no much larger clone is one base away.

Taken from the germline V gene, the CDR1 and CDR2 loops are SGHDN and FVKESK. V is shortened by 0 bases, J by 10 bases, and the region joining them spans 13 bases. The CDR3 spans 14 residues, from the cysteine through the phenylalanine. Only CDR3 DNA is held: 42 bases, read in frame from base 1. Genomic DNA served as template for TCR beta VDJ combination and CDR3 sequence profiling. TCR repertoire sequencing was run on an Illumina HiSeq 2000. The authors' pipeline ran thus. Repertoires were assessed using TRBV/TRBJ rearrangement plots, CDR3 size and DJ length profiles, and Simpson's diversity index. The most abundant DNA sequence in the deep sequencing data was defined as the immunodominant clone. CDR3 amino acid sequences were checked for sharing across subjects and were also compared against the VDJdb database and published repertoires. Using fastp trimming at Q25 and MiXCR clonotype assembly, TCRdb reanalyzed the public sequencing data and kept in-frame beta chains. One record per CDR3 amino acid sequence lists the most common genes and DNA. The V and J calls follow TCRdb's processing rather than the paper's. This sample is represented by around 500,000 distinct CDR3 sequences; more than 25% of them were singletons. Together, the top ten hold less than 0.85% of the sample.

Flow cytometry had shown CD8+CD57+ cell expansion in the patients selected for sequencing. All patients had severe acquired aplastic anemia diagnosed by International Study of Aplastic Anemia and Agranulocytosis and Camitta criteria. At the time blood was sampled, none of the patients had received any therapy. In the study, sorted CD4+ and CD8+ blood T cells from patients with severe aplastic anemia and from healthy subjects underwent deep sequencing of TCR repertoires. In the USA, patient enrollment took place under clinicaltrials.gov protocols 00001620, 01623167, 00001397, 00071045, 00081523 and 00961064. Ficoll-Paque density gradient centrifugation was used to isolate peripheral blood mononuclear cells. Before DNA was extracted, CD4+ and CD8+ T cells were sorted using either FACS or magnetic beads.

Sequenced material: sorted CD4+, CD8+, or CD8+CD57+ T cells (not recorded which) from PBMCs. The V and J segments used are TRBV14 and TRBJ2-1, with TRBD2 perhaps the D gene, on 7 matching bases. The TCR comes from a human donor with aplastic anemia. The nucleotide sequence is given as TGTGCCAGCAGCCAAGAAAGGGGGGGCTGGGAGCAGTTCTTC. Translated, this is CASSQERGGWEQFF.